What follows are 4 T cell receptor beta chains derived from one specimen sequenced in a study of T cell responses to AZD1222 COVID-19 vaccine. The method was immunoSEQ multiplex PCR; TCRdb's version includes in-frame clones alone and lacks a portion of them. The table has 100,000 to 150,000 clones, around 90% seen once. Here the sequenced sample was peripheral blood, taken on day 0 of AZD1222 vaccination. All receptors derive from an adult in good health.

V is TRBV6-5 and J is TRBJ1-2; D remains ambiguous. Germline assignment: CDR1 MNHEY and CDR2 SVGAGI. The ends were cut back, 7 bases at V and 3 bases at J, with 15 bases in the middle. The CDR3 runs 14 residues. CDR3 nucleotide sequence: TGTGCCAGCACCCGAGGGTCGTTGCACTATGGCTACACCTTC. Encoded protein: CASTRGSLHYGYTF.

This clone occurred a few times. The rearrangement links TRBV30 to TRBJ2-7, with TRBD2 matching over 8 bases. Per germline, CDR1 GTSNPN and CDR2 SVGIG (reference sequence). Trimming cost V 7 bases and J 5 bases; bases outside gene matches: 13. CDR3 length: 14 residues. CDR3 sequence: CASTRGGIIHEQYF. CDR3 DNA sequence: TGTGCCTCCACCCGCGGGGGGATAATCCACGAGCAGTACTTC. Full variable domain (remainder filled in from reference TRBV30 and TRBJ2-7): SQTIHQWPATLVQPVGSPLSLECTVEGTSNPNLYWYRQAAGRGLQLLFYSVGIGQISSEVPQNLSASRPQDRQFILSSKKLLLSDSGFYLCASTRGGIIHEQYFGPGTRLTVT.

CDR3 region: CASSRGGLITYQETQYF. CDR3 sequence (DNA): TGCGCCAGCAGCCGTGGGGGCCTCATTACGTACCAAGAGACCCAGTACTTC. The chain carries TRBV4-1 and TRBJ2-5; possible D gene TRBD1, 6 bases. From germline, CDR1 is MGHRA and CDR2 YSYEKL. The CDR3 totals 17 residues. V lost 4 bases and J lost 0, with 18 bases in between.

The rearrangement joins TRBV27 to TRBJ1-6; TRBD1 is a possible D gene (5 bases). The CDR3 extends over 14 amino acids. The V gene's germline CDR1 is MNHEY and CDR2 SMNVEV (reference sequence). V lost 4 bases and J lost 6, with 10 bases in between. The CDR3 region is CASSSRGTNSPLHF. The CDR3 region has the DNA TGTGCCAGCAGTTCCCGCGGGACTAATTCACCCCTCCACTTT.